This paragraph reports one T cell receptor beta chain. The entry originates in a study of identical twins. The CDR3 runs 11 residues. Germline V gives CDR1 SQVTM, CDR2 ANQGSEA. V was shortened by 5 bases and J by 3 bases, with 7 bases between the two germline ends. TCRdb reprocessed the 5' RACE reads with MiXCR, giving one entry per CDR3 protein. The sample lists hundreds of thousands of distinct CDR3 sequences, about 18% occurring once. The same sample was also used in a study of T cells expressing NK-cell markers. From that second work: For several experiments, T cell sorting was restricted to the alpha-beta TCR population by means of an anti-gamma-delta TCR antibody.

V is TRBV29-1 and J is TRBJ1-2; D unresolved. Sequencing input: PBMCs. This receptor was obtained from a woman under 30 in good health. The CDR3 reads CSVPGDYGYTF. The CDR3 coding sequence is TGCAGCGTTCCCGGGGACTATGGCTACACCTTC.